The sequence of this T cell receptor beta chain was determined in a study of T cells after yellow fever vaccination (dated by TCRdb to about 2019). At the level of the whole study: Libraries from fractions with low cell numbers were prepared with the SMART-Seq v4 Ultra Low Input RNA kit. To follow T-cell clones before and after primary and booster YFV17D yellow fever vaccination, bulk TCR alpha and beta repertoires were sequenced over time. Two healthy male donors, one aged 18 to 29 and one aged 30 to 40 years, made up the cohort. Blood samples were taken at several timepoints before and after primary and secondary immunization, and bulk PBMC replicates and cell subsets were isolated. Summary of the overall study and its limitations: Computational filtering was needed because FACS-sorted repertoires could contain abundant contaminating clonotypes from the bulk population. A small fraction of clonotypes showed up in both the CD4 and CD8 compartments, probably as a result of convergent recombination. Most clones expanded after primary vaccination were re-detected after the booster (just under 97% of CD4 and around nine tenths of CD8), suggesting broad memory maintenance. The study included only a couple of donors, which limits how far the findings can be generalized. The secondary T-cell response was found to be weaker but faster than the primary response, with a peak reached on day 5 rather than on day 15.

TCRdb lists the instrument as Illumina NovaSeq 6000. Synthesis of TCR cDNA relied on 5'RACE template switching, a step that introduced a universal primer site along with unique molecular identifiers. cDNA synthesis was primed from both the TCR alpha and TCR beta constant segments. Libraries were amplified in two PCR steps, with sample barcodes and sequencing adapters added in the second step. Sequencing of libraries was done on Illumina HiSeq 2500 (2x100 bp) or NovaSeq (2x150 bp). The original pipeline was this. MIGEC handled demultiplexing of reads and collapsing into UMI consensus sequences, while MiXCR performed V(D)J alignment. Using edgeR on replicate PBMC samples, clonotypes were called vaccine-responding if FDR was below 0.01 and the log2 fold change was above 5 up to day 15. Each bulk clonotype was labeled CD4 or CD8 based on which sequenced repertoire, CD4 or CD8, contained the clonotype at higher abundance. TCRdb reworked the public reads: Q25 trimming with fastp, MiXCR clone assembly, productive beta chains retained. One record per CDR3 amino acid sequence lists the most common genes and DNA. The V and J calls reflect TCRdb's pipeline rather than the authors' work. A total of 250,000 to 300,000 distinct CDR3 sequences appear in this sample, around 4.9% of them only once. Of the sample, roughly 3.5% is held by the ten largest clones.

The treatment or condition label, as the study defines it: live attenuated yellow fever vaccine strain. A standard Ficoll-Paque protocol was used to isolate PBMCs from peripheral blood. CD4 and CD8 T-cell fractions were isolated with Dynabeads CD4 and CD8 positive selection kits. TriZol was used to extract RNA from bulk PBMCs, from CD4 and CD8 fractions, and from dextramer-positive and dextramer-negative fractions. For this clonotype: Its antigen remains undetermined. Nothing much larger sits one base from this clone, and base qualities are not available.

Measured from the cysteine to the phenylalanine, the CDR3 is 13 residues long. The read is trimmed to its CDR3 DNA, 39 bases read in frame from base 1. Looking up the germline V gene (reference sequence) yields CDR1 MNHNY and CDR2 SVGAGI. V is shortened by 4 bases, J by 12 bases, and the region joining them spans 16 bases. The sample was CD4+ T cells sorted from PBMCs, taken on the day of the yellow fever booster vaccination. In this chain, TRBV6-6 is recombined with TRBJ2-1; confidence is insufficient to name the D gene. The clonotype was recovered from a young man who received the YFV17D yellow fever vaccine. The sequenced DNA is TGTGCCAGCAGTTCATCCGGGCGGCAAGGGCAGTTCTTC. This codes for CASSSSGRQGQFF.